This TCR beta chain is drawn from a study of cytomegalovirus exposure and HLA in healthy donors. The table lists this clone with a count of one. The V end was cut by 6 bases, the J end by 8 bases, with 13 bases between. This CDR3 region has 13 residues. Germline V CDR1 and CDR2: MRHNA, SNTAGT. The PCR was carried out with 60 Vbeta primers and 13 Jbeta primers. TCRdb's table, derived via immunoSEQ multiplex PCR, lists solely in-frame clones and lacks some. The sample includes approximately 110,000 clones, 73% seen only once; the top ten take roughly 0.82%. This TCR came from a woman aged 25 to 45 in good health and CMV-seronegative. V usage is TRBV6-4 and J usage is TRBJ2-2; no reliable D call. The source material was PBMCs. CDR3 sequence (DNA): TGTGCCAGCAGCCCTCTCGCTAGAGGGGAGCTGTTTTTT. It specifies CASSPLARGELFF.